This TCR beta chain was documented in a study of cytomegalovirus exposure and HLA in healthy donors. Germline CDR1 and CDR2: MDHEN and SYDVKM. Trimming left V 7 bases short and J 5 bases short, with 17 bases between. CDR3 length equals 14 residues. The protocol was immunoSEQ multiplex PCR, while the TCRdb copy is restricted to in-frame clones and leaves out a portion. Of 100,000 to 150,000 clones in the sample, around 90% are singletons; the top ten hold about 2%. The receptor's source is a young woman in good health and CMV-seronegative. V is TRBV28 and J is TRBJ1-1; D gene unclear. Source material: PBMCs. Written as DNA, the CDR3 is TGTGCCAGCACCCTCTATTTATCGAGGACTGAAGCTTTCTTT. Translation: CASTLYLSRTEAFF.